This entry lists 10 T cell receptor beta chains sequenced from one sample in a study of vaccination effects on CD4 cells after COVID-19. Repertoires were generated with immunoSEQ multiplex PCR, while TCRdb's copy carries only in-frame clones and drops some. The sample lists some 56,000 clones; 76% were seen once. Their recognized antigens are unknown. Before any sequencing was done, the ViraFEST assay used viral peptide pools to expand antigen-specific CD4+ T cells. On roughly day 10 of culture, CD4+ T cells were separated out. By PCR, the person was confirmed to have had SARS-CoV-2 infection between March and December 2020. Sequenced here: CD4+ T cells from PBMCs cultured with HIV peptides, sampled before COVID-19 vaccination. Subset: HIV-1 Nef peptide pool negative control/reference culture. The receptors were sampled from a human donor who had a prior SARS-CoV-2 infection.

This clone was seen more than once but under ten times. The V call is TRBV7-2, the J call TRBJ1-1, with D unclear. The CDR3 runs to 13 residues. Trimming pared 3 bases from V and 5 bases from J, leaving 10 bases between. CDR1 and CDR2 from the germline V gene are SGHTA and FQGNSA. The CDR3: CASSFNVRTEAFF. The CDR3 coding sequence is TGTGCCAGCAGCTTTAACGTGAGGACTGAAGCTTTCTTT.

This clone was detected a few times. The rearrangement uses TRBV18 and TRBJ2-2, with D unclear. CDR3 length: 16 residues. Trimming pared 3 bases from V and 0 bases from J, leaving 11 bases between. CDR1 KGHSH and CDR2 LQKENI come from the germline V gene. The CDR3 DNA reads TGTGCCAGCTCACCGGGCGTAGGATCGAACACCGGGGAGCTGTTTTTT. Amino acids: CASSPGVGSNTGELFF.

The V gene is TRBV28, the J gene TRBJ1-4, with D possibly TRBD1 on 6 matching bases. Germline values: CDR1 MDHEN, CDR2 SYDVKM. The CDR3 length is 12 residues. Trimming stripped 6 bases from V and 10 bases from J, with 12 bases between. This CDR3 is CASRTQGGKLFF. CDR3 coding DNA: TGTGCCAGCAGAACCCAAGGGGGAAAACTGTTTTTT.

The rearrangement joins TRBV7-2 to TRBJ1-5, with D maybe TRBD1 (5 bases). Germline CDR1 SGHTA, CDR2 FQGNSA. V shed 5 bases and J shed 6 bases, with 14 bases lying between them. The CDR3 length is 14 residues. The CDR3: CASSPRGGGQPQHF. Here the CDR3 DNA reads TGTGCCAGCAGCCCCCGTGGGGGGGGTCAGCCCCAGCATTTT.

V and J are TRBV7-6 and TRBJ2-1, with D perhaps TRBD2 (6 bases). V lost 3 bases to trimming and J lost 7 bases, with 16 bases between them. The CDR3 has 15 residues. Per germline, CDR1 SGHVS and CDR2 FNYEAQ. CDR3 sequence (DNA): TGTGCCAGCAGCTTCGGTGTAGCGGATGAAAATGAGCAGTTCTTC. Translated: CASSFGVADENEQFF.

The chain uses TRBV7-9 and TRBJ2-7; D is unresolved. Germline V lookup: CDR1 SEHNR, CDR2 FQNEAQ (reference sequence). The V end was cut by 1 base, the J end by 3 bases, with 10 bases between. CDR3 size: 14 residues. The CDR3 reads CASSLDNYVYEQYF. DNA of the CDR3: TGTGCCAGCAGCTTAGACAACTACGTCTACGAGCAGTACTTC.

CDR3 in amino acids: CATSTQGKTYNEQFF. The CDR3 coding sequence is TGTGCCACCAGTACACAGGGTAAGACTTACAATGAGCAGTTCTTC. The V call is TRBV24-1, the J call TRBJ2-1; D is possibly TRBD1 (6 bases). Trimming cost V 6 bases and J 4 bases, with 15 bases left between them. The CDR3 is 15 residues long. CDR1 is KGHDR and CDR2 is SFDVKD in the germline V gene.

The genes are TRBV2 and TRBJ2-7; no definite D call. Trimming stripped 5 bases from V and 2 bases from J, with 7 bases between. CDR3 length: 12 amino acids. Germline loops: CDR1 SNHLY, CDR2 FYNNEI. As DNA, the CDR3 is TGTGCCAGCAGTTCTCAGGCCTACGAGCAGTACTTC. Its translation: CASSSQAYEQYF.

The sample holds a few counts of this clone. V is TRBV2 and J is TRBJ2-3; 12 bases are a match to TRBD2. Germline V gives CDR1 SNHLY, CDR2 FYNNEI. The CDR3 has 15 amino acids. With 6 bases clipped from V and 6 bases from J, the junction kept 7 bases outside the gene matches. CDR3 in amino acids: CASSVLAGGGDTQYF. DNA of the CDR3: TGTGCCAGCAGCGTACTAGCGGGGGGAGGGGATACGCAGTATTTT.

The rearrangement links TRBV19 to TRBJ1-4, with D tentatively TRBD1 (5 bases). The CDR3 consists of 17 residues. Trimming stripped 4 bases from V and 0 bases from J, with 15 bases between. Germline CDR1 reads LNHDA; CDR2 reads SQIVND (reference sequence). CDR3 nucleotide sequence: TGTGCCAGTAGTACCGGGACTTTGGAGGCAACTAATGAAAAACTGTTTTTT. It yields the protein CASSTGTLEATNEKLFF.